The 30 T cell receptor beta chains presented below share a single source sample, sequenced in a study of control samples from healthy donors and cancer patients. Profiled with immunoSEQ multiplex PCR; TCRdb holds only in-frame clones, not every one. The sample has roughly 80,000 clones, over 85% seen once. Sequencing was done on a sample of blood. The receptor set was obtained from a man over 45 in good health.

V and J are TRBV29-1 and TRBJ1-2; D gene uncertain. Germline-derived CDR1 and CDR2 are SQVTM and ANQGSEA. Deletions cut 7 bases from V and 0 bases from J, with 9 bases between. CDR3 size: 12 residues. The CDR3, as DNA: TGCAGCGCCATCGGTTCTAACTATGGCTACACCTTC. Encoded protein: CSAIGSNYGYTF.

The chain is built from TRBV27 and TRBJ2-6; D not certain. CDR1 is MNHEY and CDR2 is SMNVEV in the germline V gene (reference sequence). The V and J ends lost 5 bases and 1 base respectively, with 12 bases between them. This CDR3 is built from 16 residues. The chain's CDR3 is CASSPTRVSGANVLTF. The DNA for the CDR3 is TGTGCCAGCAGTCCCACACGGGTTTCTGGGGCCAACGTCCTGACTTTC.

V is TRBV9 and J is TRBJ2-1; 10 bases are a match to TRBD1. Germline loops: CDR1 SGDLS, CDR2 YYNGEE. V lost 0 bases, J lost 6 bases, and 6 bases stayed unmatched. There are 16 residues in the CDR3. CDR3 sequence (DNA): TGTGCCAGCAGCGTAGTGGGGACAGGGGTAAGCAATGAGCAGTTCTTC. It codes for CASSVVGTGVSNEQFF.

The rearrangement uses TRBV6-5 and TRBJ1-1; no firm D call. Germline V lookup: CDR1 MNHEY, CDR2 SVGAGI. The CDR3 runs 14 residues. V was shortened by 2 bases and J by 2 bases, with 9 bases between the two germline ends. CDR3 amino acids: CASSYQEGNTEAFF. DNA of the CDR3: TGTGCCAGCAGTTACCAGGAGGGAAACACTGAAGCTTTCTTT.

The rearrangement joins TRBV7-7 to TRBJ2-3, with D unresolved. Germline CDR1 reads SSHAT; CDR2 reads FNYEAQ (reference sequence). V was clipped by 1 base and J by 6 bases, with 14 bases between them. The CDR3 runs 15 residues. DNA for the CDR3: TGTGCCAGCAGCTTAGGGTTCGCCCAAGGGGATACGCAGTATTTT. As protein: CASSLGFAQGDTQYF.

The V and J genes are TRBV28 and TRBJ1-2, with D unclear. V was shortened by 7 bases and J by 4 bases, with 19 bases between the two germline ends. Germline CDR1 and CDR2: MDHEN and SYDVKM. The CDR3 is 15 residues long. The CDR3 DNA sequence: TGTGCCAGCATCAACGGAGCGACTTCGTTCTATGGCTACACCTTC. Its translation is CASINGATSFYGYTF.

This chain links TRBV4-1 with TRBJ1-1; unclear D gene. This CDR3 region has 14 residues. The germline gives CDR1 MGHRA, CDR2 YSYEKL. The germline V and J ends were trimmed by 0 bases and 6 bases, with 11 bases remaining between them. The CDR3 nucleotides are TGCGCCAGCAGCCAAGATGGTCTCTGGGCTGAAGCTTTCTTT. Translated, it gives CASSQDGLWAEAFF.

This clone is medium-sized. The CDR3 reads CASSAPGGWGKPQHF. In DNA form, the CDR3 reads TGTGCCAGCAGCGCCCCGGGGGGGTGGGGGAAGCCCCAGCATTTT. The chain has TRBV2 and TRBJ1-5, with D perhaps TRBD1 (5 bases). Trimming stripped 6 bases from V and 8 bases from J, with 20 bases between. Germline V gene sequence: CDR1 SNHLY, CDR2 FYNNEI. This CDR3 has 15 amino acids.

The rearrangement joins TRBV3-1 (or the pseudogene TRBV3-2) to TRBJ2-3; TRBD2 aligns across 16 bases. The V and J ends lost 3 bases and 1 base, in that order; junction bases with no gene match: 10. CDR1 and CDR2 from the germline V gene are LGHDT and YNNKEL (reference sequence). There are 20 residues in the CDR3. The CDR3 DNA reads TGTGCCAGCAGCCAGACCGGGACTAGCGGGGGGGGTGCCGGCACAGATACGCAGTATTTT. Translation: CASSQTGTSGGGAGTDTQYF.

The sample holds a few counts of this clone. The DNA for the CDR3 is TGTGCCAGCACCAATGGGGGACTTAACACCGGGGAGCTGTTTTTT. It yields the protein CASTNGGLNTGELFF. V and J are TRBV7-9 and TRBJ2-2; tentatively, D is TRBD2 (6 bases). Per the germline V gene, CDR1 is SEHNR and CDR2 is FQNEAQ (reference sequence). The CDR3 loop spans 15 amino acids. The V end lost 7 bases, the J end lost 2 bases, and 14 bases lay between the germline ends. The full variable domain, its missing parts supplied by reference TRBV7-9 and TRBJ2-2, is DTGVSQNPRHKITKRGQNVTFRCDPISEHNRLYWYRQTLGQGPEFLTYFQNEAQLEKSRLLSDRFSAERPKGSFSTLEIQRTEQGDSAMYLCASTNGGLNTGELFFGEGSRLTVL.

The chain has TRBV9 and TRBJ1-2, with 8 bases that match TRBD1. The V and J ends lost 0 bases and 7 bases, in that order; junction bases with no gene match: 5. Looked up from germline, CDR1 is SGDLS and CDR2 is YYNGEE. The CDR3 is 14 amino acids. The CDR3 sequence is CASSVVDRGGGYTF. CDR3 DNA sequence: TGTGCCAGCAGCGTAGTAGACAGGGGAGGTGGCTACACCTTC.

The CDR3 nucleotides are TGCGCCAGCAGCATCACAGGGGAACACGAGCAGTACTTC. Protein product: CASSITGEHEQYF. This sequence joins TRBV5-1 and TRBJ2-7; 7 bases agree with TRBD1. Unmatched junction bases numbered 6, after V lost 4 bases and J lost 5 bases. This CDR3 is 13 amino acids long. Per germline, CDR1 SGHRS and CDR2 YFSETQ.

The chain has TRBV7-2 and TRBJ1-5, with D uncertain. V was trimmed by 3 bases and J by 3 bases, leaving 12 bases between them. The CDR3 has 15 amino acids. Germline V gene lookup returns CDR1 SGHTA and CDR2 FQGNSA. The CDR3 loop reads CASSFKPGNNQPQHF. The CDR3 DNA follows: TGTGCCAGCAGCTTTAAACCGGGGAACAATCAGCCCCAGCATTTT.

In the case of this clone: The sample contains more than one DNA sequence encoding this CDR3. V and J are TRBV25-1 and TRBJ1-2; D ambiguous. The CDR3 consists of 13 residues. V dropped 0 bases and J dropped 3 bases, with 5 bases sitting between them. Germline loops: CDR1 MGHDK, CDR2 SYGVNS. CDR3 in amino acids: CASSEYADYGYTF. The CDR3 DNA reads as TGTGCCAGCAGTGAATACGCTGACTATGGCTACACCTTC.

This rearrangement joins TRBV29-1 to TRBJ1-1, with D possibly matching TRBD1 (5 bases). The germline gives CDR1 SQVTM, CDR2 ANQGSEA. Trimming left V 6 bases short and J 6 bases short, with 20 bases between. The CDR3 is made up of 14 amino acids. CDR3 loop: CSVPGQGLGSEAFF. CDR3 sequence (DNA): TGCAGCGTCCCAGGGCAGGGTTTAGGGTCTGAAGCTTTCTTT.

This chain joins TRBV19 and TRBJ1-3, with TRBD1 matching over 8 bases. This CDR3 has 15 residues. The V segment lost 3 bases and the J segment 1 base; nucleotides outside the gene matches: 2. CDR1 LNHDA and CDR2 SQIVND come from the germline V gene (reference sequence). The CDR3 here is CASSMTGVSGNTIYF. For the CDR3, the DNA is TGTGCCAGTAGTATGACAGGGGTTTCTGGAAACACCATATATTTT.

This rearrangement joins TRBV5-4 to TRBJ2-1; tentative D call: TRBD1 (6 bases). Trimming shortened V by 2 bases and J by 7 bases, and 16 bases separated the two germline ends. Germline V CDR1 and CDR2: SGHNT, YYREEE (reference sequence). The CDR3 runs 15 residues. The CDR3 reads CASSFFTGTTNEQFF. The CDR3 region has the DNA TGTGCCAGCAGCTTCTTCACCGGGACAACAAATGAGCAGTTCTTC.

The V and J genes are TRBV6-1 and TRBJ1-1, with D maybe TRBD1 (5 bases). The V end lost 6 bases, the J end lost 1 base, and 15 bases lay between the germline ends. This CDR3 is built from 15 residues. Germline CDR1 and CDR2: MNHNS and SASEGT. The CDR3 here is CASRSPGPANTEAFF. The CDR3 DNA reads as TGTGCCAGCAGGTCCCCGGGACCCGCGAACACTGAAGCTTTCTTT.

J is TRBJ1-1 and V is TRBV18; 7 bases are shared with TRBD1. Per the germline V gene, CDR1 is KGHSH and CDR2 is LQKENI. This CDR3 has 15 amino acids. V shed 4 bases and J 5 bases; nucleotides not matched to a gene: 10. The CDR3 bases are TGTGCCAGCTCACTTCTTTATGGGACAGAGACTGAAGCTTTCTTT. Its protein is CASSLLYGTETEAFF.

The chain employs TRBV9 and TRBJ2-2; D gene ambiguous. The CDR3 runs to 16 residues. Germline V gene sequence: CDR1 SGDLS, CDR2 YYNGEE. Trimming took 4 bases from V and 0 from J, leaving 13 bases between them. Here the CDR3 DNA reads TGTGCCAGCAGCCTCCTGACATACGCGAACACCGGGGAGCTGTTTTTT. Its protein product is CASSLLTYANTGELFF.

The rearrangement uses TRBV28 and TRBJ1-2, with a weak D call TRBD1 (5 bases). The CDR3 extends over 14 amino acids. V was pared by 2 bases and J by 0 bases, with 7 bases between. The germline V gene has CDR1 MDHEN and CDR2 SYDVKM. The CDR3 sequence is CASSLGGPNYGYTF. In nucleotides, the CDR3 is TGTGCCAGCAGTTTAGGGGGACCTAACTATGGCTACACCTTC.

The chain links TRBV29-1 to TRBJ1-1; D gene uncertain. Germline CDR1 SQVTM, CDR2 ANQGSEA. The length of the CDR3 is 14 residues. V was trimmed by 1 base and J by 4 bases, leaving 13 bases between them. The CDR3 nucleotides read TGCAGCGTTGAAGGATTAGAAGGCGGCACTGAAGCTTTCTTT. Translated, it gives CSVEGLEGGTEAFF.

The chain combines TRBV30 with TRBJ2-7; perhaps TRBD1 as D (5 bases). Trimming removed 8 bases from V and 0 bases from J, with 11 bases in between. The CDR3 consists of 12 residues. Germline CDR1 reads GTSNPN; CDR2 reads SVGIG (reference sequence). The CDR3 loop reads CATEGVSYEQYF. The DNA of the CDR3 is TGTGCCACCGAAGGGGTCTCCTACGAGCAGTACTTC.

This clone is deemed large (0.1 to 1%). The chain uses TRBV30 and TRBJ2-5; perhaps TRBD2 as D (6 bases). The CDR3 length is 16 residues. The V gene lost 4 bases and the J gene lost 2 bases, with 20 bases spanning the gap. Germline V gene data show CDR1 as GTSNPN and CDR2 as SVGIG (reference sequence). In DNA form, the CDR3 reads TGTGCCTGGAAGCAGGGCCTTATGGGGGGTCAAGAGACCCAGTACTTC. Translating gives CAWKQGLMGGQETQYF.

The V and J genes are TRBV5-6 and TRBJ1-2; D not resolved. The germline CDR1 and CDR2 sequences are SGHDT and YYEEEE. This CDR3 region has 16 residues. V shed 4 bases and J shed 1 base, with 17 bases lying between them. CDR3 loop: CASSHRQAGINYGYTF. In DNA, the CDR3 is TGTGCCAGCAGCCACCGGCAGGCAGGTATTAACTATGGCTACACCTTC. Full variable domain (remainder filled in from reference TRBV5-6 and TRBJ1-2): DAGVTQSPTHLIKTRGQQVTLRCSPKSGHDTVSWYQQALGQGPQFIFQYYEEEERQRGNFPDRFSGHQFPNYSSELNVNALLLGDSALYLCASSHRQAGINYGYTFGSGTRLTVV.

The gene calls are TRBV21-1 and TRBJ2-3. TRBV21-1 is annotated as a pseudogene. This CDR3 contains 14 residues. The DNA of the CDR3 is TGTGCCAGCAGCAAAGCACGAGGGGAGGATACGCAGTATTTT. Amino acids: CASSKARGEDTQYF.

The CDR3 nucleotides are TGTGCCAGCAGCCAAGATACGTCGTCAACAGGGCTAAACACTGAAGCTTTCTTT. Protein product: CASSQDTSSTGLNTEAFF. This chain uses TRBV4-2 with TRBJ1-1; weak D call: TRBD1 (6 bases). The CDR3 has 18 residues. Germline values: CDR1 LGHNA, CDR2 YNFKEQ. Trimming took off 0 bases at V and 2 bases at J, with 19 bases between the two ends.

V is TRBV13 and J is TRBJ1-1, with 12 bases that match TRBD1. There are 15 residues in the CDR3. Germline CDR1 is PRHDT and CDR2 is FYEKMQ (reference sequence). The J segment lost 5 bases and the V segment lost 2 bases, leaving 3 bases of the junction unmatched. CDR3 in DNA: TGTGCCAGCAGCTTAAGGGACAGGGGGCCAACTGAAGCTTTCTTT. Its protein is CASSLRDRGPTEAFF.

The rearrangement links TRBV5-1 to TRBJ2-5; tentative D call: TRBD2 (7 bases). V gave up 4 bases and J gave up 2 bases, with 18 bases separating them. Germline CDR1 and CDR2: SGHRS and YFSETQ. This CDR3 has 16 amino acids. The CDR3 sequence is CASSASPGEGQETQYF. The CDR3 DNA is TGCGCCAGCAGCGCGTCCCCAGGGGAGGGGCAAGAGACCCAGTACTTC.

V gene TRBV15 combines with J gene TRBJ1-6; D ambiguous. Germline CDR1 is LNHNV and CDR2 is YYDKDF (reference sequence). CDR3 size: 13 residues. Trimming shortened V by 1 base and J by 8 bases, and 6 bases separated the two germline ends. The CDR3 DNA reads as TGTGCCACCAGCAGAGGGCTTGATTCACCCCTCCACTTT. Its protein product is CATSRGLDSPLHF.